Below, 11 T cell receptor beta chains from the same sample are listed, as sequenced in a study of T cell responses to AZD1222 COVID-19 vaccine. Clones were sequenced by immunoSEQ multiplex PCR, and TCRdb holds only the in-frame ones, with some missing. The sample holds more than 90,000 clones, just over 85% seen once. Sequencing was performed on peripheral blood, taken on day 0 of AZD1222 vaccination. All receptors come from an adult in good health.

This chain joins TRBV9 and TRBJ1-1, with 9 bases that match TRBD1. V shed 3 bases, J shed 12 bases, and the junction held 6 bases outside the gene matches. The CDR3 covers 12 residues. Germline CDR1 and CDR2: SGDLS and YYNGEE. The CDR3 DNA sequence: TGTGCCAGCAGCGCAGAAGGACAGGGGCCTTTCTTT. Protein sequence: CASSAEGQGPFF. The entire variable domain, with the rest obtained from reference TRBV9 and TRBJ1-1, is as follows: DSGVTQTPKHLITATGQRVTLRCSPRSGDLSVYWYQQSLDQGLQFLIQYYNGEERAKGNILERFSAQQFPDLHSELNLSSLELGDSALYFCASSAEGQGPFFGQGTRLTVV.

The chain employs TRBV28 and TRBJ1-6; unclear D gene. CDR3 size: 12 residues. V was cut by 1 base and J by 7 bases, with 2 bases left in between. Germline lookup yields CDR1 MDHEN and CDR2 SYDVKM. Here the CDR3 DNA reads TGTGCCAGCAGTTTATCCAATTCACCCCTCCACTTT. Translating gives CASSLSNSPLHF.

V gene TRBV23-1 combines with J gene TRBJ2-5; D is unresolved. TRBV23-1 is an ORF for which the function is uncertain. V was trimmed by 4 bases and J by 0 bases, leaving 12 bases between them. This CDR3 is 15 amino acids long. CDR3 protein: CASSPPPRNQETQYF. In DNA form, the CDR3 reads TGCGCCAGCAGTCCCCCGCCGCGGAACCAAGAGACCCAGTACTTC.

This clone was picked up one time. The chain joins TRBV12-5 to TRBJ1-1; no definite D call. Germline values: CDR1 LGHNT, CDR2 FRNRAP. The V end lost 1 base, the J end lost 5 bases, and 5 bases lay between the germline ends. This CDR3 spans 12 amino acids. CDR3 DNA: TGTGCTAGTGGTTTGGAAGGGACTGAAGCTTTCTTT. Its protein is CASGLEGTEAFF. Using reference TRBV12-5 and TRBJ1-1 for the parts outside the CDR3, the full variable domain is DARVTQTPRHKVTEMGQEVTMRCQPILGHNTVFWYRQTMMQGLELLAYFRNRAPLDDSGMPKDRFSAEMPDATLATLKIQPSEPRDSAVYFCASGLEGTEAFFGQGTRLTVV.

This clone was picked up one time. The chain combines TRBV19 with TRBJ2-1; D gene unclear. This CDR3 spans 12 amino acids. Germline CDR1 is LNHDA and CDR2 is SQIVND (reference sequence). Trimming pared 3 bases from V and 7 bases from J, leaving 7 bases between. CDR3 region: CASSIERNEQFF. In DNA, the CDR3 is TGTGCCAGTAGTATTGAACGAAATGAGCAGTTCTTC.

In its sample, this clone was seen once. This chain connects TRBV7-2 to TRBJ2-7, with 7 bases aligning to TRBD1. Trimming at V came to 1 base and at J to 4 bases, leaving 10 bases not matched to a gene. Germline CDR1 SGHTA, CDR2 FQGNSA. The CDR3 covers 16 residues. The CDR3 DNA reads as TGTGCCAGCAGCTTAGGCGACAGGGCTGTTTCTTACGAGCAGTACTTC. Translation: CASSLGDRAVSYEQYF.

The V call is TRBV27, the J call TRBJ2-1, with TRBD2 matching over 9 bases. The germline CDR1 and CDR2 sequences are MNHEY and SMNVEV (reference sequence). CDR3 length equals 16 residues. The J segment lost 3 bases and the V segment lost 5 bases, leaving 8 bases of the junction unmatched. The CDR3 nucleotides are TGTGCCAGCAGTGCATCGGCTAGCGGGATCTACAATGAGCAGTTCTTC. As protein: CASSASASGIYNEQFF.

The genes are TRBV10-3 and TRBJ2-3; D is unresolved. Trimming removed 5 bases from V and 2 bases from J, with 2 bases in between. The CDR3 contains 11 residues. Per germline, CDR1 ENHRY and CDR2 SYGVKD. CDR3 residues: CAISNTDTQYF. For the CDR3, the DNA is TGTGCCATCAGTAACACAGATACGCAGTATTTT.

The rearrangement joins TRBV6-5 to TRBJ1-6; D remains ambiguous. Per the germline V gene, CDR1 is MNHEY and CDR2 is SVGAGI. Deletions cut 4 bases from V and 6 bases from J, with 13 bases between. The CDR3 loop spans 15 amino acids. The CDR3 sequence: CASSSEVRGNSPLHF. CDR3 coding DNA: TGTGCCAGCAGTTCTGAGGTCCGGGGTAATTCACCCCTCCACTTT.

The chain joins TRBV7-9 to TRBJ1-1; 7 bases are shared with TRBD1. The trim removed 1 base at V and 6 bases at J, leaving 8 bases unmatched. Germline CDR1 reads SEHNR; CDR2 reads FQNEAQ (reference sequence). The CDR3 sequence is 15 residues long. The CDR3 protein is CASSLVGRGSAEAFF. CDR3 DNA sequence: TGTGCCAGCAGCTTAGTCGGCAGGGGGTCCGCTGAAGCTTTCTTT.

The gene calls are TRBV3-1 (or the pseudogene TRBV3-2) and TRBJ1-6, with D possibly matching TRBD1 (6 bases). The V end lost 5 bases, the J end lost 7 bases, and 15 bases lay between the germline ends. The CDR3 covers 15 residues. Germline V CDR1 and CDR2: LGHDT, YNNKEL (reference sequence). The CDR3 sequence: CASSELGAGNSPLHF. CDR3 nucleotides: TGTGCCAGCAGCGAACTGGGGGCCGGGAATTCACCCCTCCACTTT.